The clone carrying this T cell receptor (beta chain) showed up many times. Documented time point: pre-sensitization, week 0. As to treatment: therapeutic diphenylcyclopropenone sensitization with weekly scalp DPC. Before extraction, the whole blood was not fractionated, and total RNA was taken from it. V lost 7 bases and J lost 0, with 10 bases in between. The CDR3 runs 14 residues. The data stem from a study of human T cells and chemical hapten exposure. Study overall: Weekly scalp doses of diphenylcyclopropenone were given to patients during the approximately 23-week study.

TCRdb re-analysed the RACE reads in MiXCR, keeping a single row per CDR3 protein. Of approximately 50,000 distinct CDR3 sequences in the sample, roughly 10% were seen once. This rearrangement joins TRBV12-3 or TRBV12-4 to TRBJ1-5; a possible D gene is TRBD1 (5 bases). The clonotype comes from a woman aged 30 to 39 with alopecia areata. Some clones in this sample may be carry-over from other donors' samples. This material consisted of whole blood, taken in connection with sensitization to the hapten diphenylcyclopropenone (DPC). The CDR3 sequence is CASTRDGSNQPQHF. The CDR3 DNA follows: TGTGCCAGCACCCGGGACGGTAGCAATCAGCCCCAGCATTTT.